The clone carrying this TCR beta chain was counted many times. These data belong to a study of shared clonotypes between healthy human individuals. The germline gives CDR1 SGHAT, CDR2 FQDESV (reference sequence). V dropped 7 bases and J dropped 0 bases, with 13 bases sitting between them. The CDR3 runs to 14 residues. The assay was immunoSEQ multiplex PCR, and TCRdb's table has in-frame clones only and misses some. This table holds some 630,000 clones, roughly 78% found once. The TCR originated in a woman aged 25 to 39 in good health. Sequencing was performed on memory CD4+ T cells sorted from blood. The subset here: CD45RA-negative fraction. This chain uses TRBV11-1 with TRBJ2-7, with unresolved D. The CDR3 reads CASTYQRDSYEQYF. For the CDR3, the DNA is TGTGCCAGCACCTACCAGAGAGACTCCTACGAGCAGTACTTC.